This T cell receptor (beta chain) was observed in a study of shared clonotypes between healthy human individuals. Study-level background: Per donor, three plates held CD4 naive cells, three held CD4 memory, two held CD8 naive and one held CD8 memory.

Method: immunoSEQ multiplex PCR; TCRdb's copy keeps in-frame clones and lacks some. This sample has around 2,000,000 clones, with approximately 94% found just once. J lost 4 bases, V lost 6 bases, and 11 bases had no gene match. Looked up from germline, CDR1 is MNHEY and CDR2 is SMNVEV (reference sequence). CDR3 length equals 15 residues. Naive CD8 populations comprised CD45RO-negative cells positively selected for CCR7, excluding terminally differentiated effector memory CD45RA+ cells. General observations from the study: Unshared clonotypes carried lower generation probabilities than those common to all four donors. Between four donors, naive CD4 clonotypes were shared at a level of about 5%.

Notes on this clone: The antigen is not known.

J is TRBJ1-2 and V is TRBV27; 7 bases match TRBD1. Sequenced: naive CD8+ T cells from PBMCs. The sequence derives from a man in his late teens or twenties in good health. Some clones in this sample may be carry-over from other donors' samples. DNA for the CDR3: TGTGCCAGCAGGGAGACAGGGTTTGGGGGCTATGGCTACACCTTC. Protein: CASRETGFGGYGYTF.